One sample yielded the 30 T cell receptor beta chains listed below, sequenced in a study of cytomegalovirus exposure and HLA in healthy donors. The PCR ran on 60 Vbeta and 13 Jbeta primers. This table comes from immunoSEQ multiplex PCR, and its TCRdb copy is limited to in-frame clones, with some not included. In the table there are a few hundred thousand clones, roughly 80% of which are singletons. The sequenced sample consisted of PBMCs. The receptors were gathered from a girl aged 2 to 10 in good health and CMV-seronegative.

This rearrangement joins TRBV2 to TRBJ2-1; 7 nucleotides align to TRBD2. The J segment lost 4 bases and the V segment lost 2 bases, leaving 11 bases of the junction unmatched. This CDR3 is 17 amino acids long. Germline V gene lookup returns CDR1 SNHLY and CDR2 FYNNEI. The CDR3 DNA reads TGTGCCAGCAGTGAATTTTATGGGCTAGCGGCTTACAATGAGCAGTTCTTC. Encoded protein: CASSEFYGLAAYNEQFF.

The CDR3 bases are TGTGCCAGCAGGGGGGACAGTGCTGCTTTCTTT. This translates into CASRGDSAAFF. The V and J genes are TRBV2 and TRBJ1-1; TRBD1 matches 7 bases. In germline, CDR1 is SNHLY, CDR2 FYNNEI. Germline trimming cut 6 bases from V and 11 bases from J; bases unmatched to any gene: 6. The CDR3 has 11 residues. Drawing the rest from reference TRBV2 and TRBJ1-1, the complete variable domain is EPEVTQTPSHQVTQMGQEVILRCVPISNHLYFYWYRQILGQKVEFLVSFYNNEISEKSEIFDDQFSVERPDGSNFTLKIRSTKLEDSAMYFCASRGDSAAFFGQGTRLTVV.

The chain is built from TRBV11-2 and TRBJ2-3; D perhaps matches TRBD2 (5 bases). This CDR3 is 15 amino acids long. Trimming removed 4 bases from V and 0 bases from J, with 11 bases in between. Germline-derived CDR1 and CDR2 are SGHAT and FQNNGV. CDR3 DNA: TGTGCCAGCAGCTCGGGGATCACTAGCACAGATACGCAGTATTTT. Residues: CASSSGITSTDTQYF. The variable domain in full, completed from reference TRBV11-2 and TRBJ2-3, reads EAGVAQSPRYKIIEKRQSVAFWCNPISGHATLYWYQQILGQGPKLLIQFQNNGVVDDSQLPKDRFSAERLKGVDSTLKIQPAKLEDSAVYLCASSSGITSTDTQYFGPGTRLTVL.

This sequence joins TRBV15 and TRBJ1-3; the D is unclear. In germline, CDR1 is LNHNV, CDR2 YYDKDF (reference sequence). This CDR3 has 13 residues. Trimming removed 1 base at V and 4 bases at J, with 5 bases between. In DNA, the CDR3 is TGTGCCACCAGCAGAGCCCAGGGAAACACCATATATTTT. It yields the protein CATSRAQGNTIYF. Full variable domain (rest looked up from reference TRBV15 and TRBJ1-3): DAMVIQNPRYQVTQFGKPVTLSCSQTLNHNVMYWYQQKSSQAPKLLFHYYDKDFNNEADTPDNFQSRRPNTSFCFLDIRSPGLGDTAMYLCATSRAQGNTIYFGEGSWLTVV.

In regard to this clone: Compared with germline, one end of the junction differs, possibly owing to a read error. This sequence joins TRBV2 and TRBJ2-5, with 7 bases matching TRBD1. Germline V gives CDR1 SNHLY, CDR2 FYNNEI. CDR3 length equals 11 residues. CDR3 region: CASSGRGQANF. Here the CDR3 DNA reads TGTGCCAGCAGTGGGAGAGGACAGGCTAACTTC.

This clone was detected only once. The J gene is TRBJ2-2, the V gene TRBV4-1, with 12 bases identical to TRBD2. CDR1 and CDR2 from the germline V gene are MGHRA and YSYEKL. V lost 1 base and J lost 7; bases outside the gene matches: 7. CDR3 size: 17 residues. The CDR3 coding sequence is TGCGCCAGCAGCCAAGGCCTAGCGGGGGGGCTAGGCGGGGAGCTGTTTTTT. It translates to CASSQGLAGGLGGELFF.

V and J are TRBV4-1 and TRBJ1-1; 7 bases are a match to TRBD1. Losses at the gene ends were 4 bases for V and 2 bases for J; bases not matched to a gene: 10. The V gene's germline CDR1 is MGHRA and CDR2 YSYEKL. The CDR3 runs 16 residues. CDR3 region: CASSLNRGTENTEAFF. DNA of the CDR3: TGCGCCAGCAGCCTAAACCGTGGGACAGAAAACACTGAAGCTTTCTTT.

The chain combines TRBV19 with TRBJ2-6; tentatively, D is TRBD1 (6 bases). CDR1 is LNHDA and CDR2 is SQIVND in the germline V gene (reference sequence). This CDR3 has 17 amino acids. V dropped 1 base and J dropped 2 bases, with 12 bases sitting between them. This chain's CDR3 is CASSIGRTATGANVLTF. CDR3 sequence (DNA): TGTGCCAGTAGTATAGGAAGGACAGCCACTGGGGCCAACGTCCTGACTTTC.

This clone was picked up one time. The CDR3 here is CASSPSSTLEAQHF. For the CDR3, the DNA is TGTGCCAGCTCACCCTCATCGACCCTCGAGGCCCAGCATTTT. The V gene is TRBV18, the J gene TRBJ1-5; D gene unclear. The CDR3 length is 14 residues. CDR1 and CDR2 from the germline V gene are KGHSH and LQKENI. V dropped 3 bases and J dropped 11 bases, with 17 bases sitting between them.

The chain has TRBV11-2 and TRBJ2-2; tentative D call: TRBD2 (6 bases). Deletions cut 5 bases from V and 4 bases from J, with 20 bases between. CDR1 is SGHAT, CDR2 FQNNGV, per germline. This CDR3 contains 17 residues. CDR3 loop: CASSPPFWEAITGELFF. In DNA form, the CDR3 reads TGTGCCAGCAGCCCTCCCTTTTGGGAGGCGATCACCGGGGAGCTGTTTTTT. Full variable domain (missing parts from reference TRBV11-2 and TRBJ2-2): EAGVAQSPRYKIIEKRQSVAFWCNPISGHATLYWYQQILGQGPKLLIQFQNNGVVDDSQLPKDRFSAERLKGVDSTLKIQPAKLEDSAVYLCASSPPFWEAITGELFFGEGSRLTVL.

This chain connects TRBV5-4 to TRBJ1-4; a possible D gene is TRBD1 (5 bases). This CDR3 region has 17 residues. V lost 0 bases, J lost 4 bases, and 16 bases lay in between. CDR1 SGHNT and CDR2 YYREEE come from the germline V gene (reference sequence). Here the CDR3 DNA reads TGTGCCAGCAGCTTGGCCGGGGGGGGAGGCCTTAATGAAAAACTGTTTTTT. Amino acid sequence: CASSLAGGGGLNEKLFF.

J is TRBJ1-6 and V is TRBV16; unclear D gene. There are 13 residues in the CDR3. Trimming stripped 4 bases from V and 14 bases from J, with 15 bases between. Germline V gene sequence: CDR1 KGHSY, CDR2 FQNENV. This chain's CDR3 is CASSPHLTGTLHF. In DNA form, the CDR3 reads TGTGCCAGCAGCCCCCACTTAACCGGGACCCTCCACTTT. Full variable domain (remainder filled in from reference TRBV16 and TRBJ1-6): GEEVAQTPKHLVRGEGQKAKLYCAPIKGHSYVFWYQQVLKNEFKFLISFQNENVFDETGMPKERFSAKCLPNSPCSLEIQATKLEDSAVYFCASSPHLTGTLHFGNGTRLTVT.

The chain couples TRBV6-6 to TRBJ2-4; 9 positions match TRBD1. J lost 0 bases, V lost 2 bases, and 2 bases had no gene match. Looked up from germline, CDR1 is MNHNY and CDR2 is SVGAGI (reference sequence). This CDR3 region has 16 residues. DNA for the CDR3: TGTGCCAGCAGTTACCGACAGGGGGTAGCCAAAAACATTCAGTACTTC. As protein: CASSYRQGVAKNIQYF.

The rearrangement links TRBV25-1 to TRBJ2-1, with 8 bases fitting TRBD2. The CDR3 has 16 amino acids. Germline loops: CDR1 MGHDK, CDR2 SYGVNS. Trimming cost V 6 bases and J 5 bases; bases outside gene matches: 12. CDR3 protein: CASSGGPLAGNNEQFF. In DNA, the CDR3 is TGTGCCAGCAGCGGGGGCCCGTTAGCGGGGAACAATGAGCAGTTCTTC.

CDR3 in amino acids: CASGQGNEQFF. The CDR3 bases are TGCGCCAGCGGACAGGGGAATGAGCAGTTCTTC. The chain joins TRBV10-1 to TRBJ2-1; 9 bases agree with TRBD1. The CDR3 has 11 residues. J was trimmed by 7 bases and V by 8 bases; bases with no gene match: 0. CDR1 is WNHNN, CDR2 SYGVQD, per germline (reference sequence).

This chain connects TRBV6-5 to TRBJ1-1; 9 positions agree with TRBD1. CDR1 and CDR2 from the germline V gene are MNHEY and SVGAGI. The CDR3 spans 13 residues. J lost 7 bases, V lost 7 bases, and 7 bases had no gene match. In DNA form, the CDR3 reads TGTGCCAGCATGTGGACAGGGGTCGGTGAAGCTTTCTTT. It is translated as CASMWTGVGEAFF.

The gene calls are TRBV4-1 and TRBJ1-2, with D maybe TRBD1 (6 bases). The germline gives CDR1 MGHRA, CDR2 YSYEKL. The CDR3 is 15 amino acids. V dropped 0 bases and J dropped 5 bases, with 13 bases sitting between them. The chain's CDR3 is CASSQDGQGTYGYTF. The CDR3 DNA reads as TGCGCCAGCAGCCAAGACGGGCAGGGGACATATGGCTACACCTTC.

The V and J genes are TRBV11-2 and TRBJ2-5; D might be TRBD1 (5 bases). Germline-derived CDR1 and CDR2 are SGHAT and FQNNGV. Trimming took off 6 bases at V and 2 bases at J, with 19 bases between the two ends. The length of the CDR3 is 16 residues. The DNA for the CDR3 is TGTGCCAGCAGAGATCCGTGGGGCGGAACTCAAGAGACCCAGTACTTC. Amino acid sequence: CASRDPWGGTQETQYF. Variable domain in full (rest from reference TRBV11-2 and TRBJ2-5): EAGVAQSPRYKIIEKRQSVAFWCNPISGHATLYWYQQILGQGPKLLIQFQNNGVVDDSQLPKDRFSAERLKGVDSTLKIQPAKLEDSAVYLCASRDPWGGTQETQYFGPGTRLLVL.

J is TRBJ1-2 and V is TRBV6-1, with TRBD1 as a possible D gene (5 bases). The CDR3 contains 13 residues. V dropped 7 bases and J dropped 0 bases, with 9 bases sitting between them. Germline V gene data show CDR1 as MNHNS and CDR2 as SASEGT. CDR3 residues: CASIRQPNYGYTF. The CDR3 coding sequence is TGTGCCAGCATCCGACAGCCTAACTATGGCTACACCTTC.

J is TRBJ2-5 and V is TRBV2, with D tentatively TRBD1 (6 bases). The germline V gene has CDR1 SNHLY and CDR2 FYNNEI. This CDR3 region has 13 residues. The V gene lost 9 bases and the J gene lost 5 bases, with 16 bases spanning the gap. The CDR3 coding sequence is TGTGCCAGTAGAGAAACAGGGCTGGAGACCCAGTACTTC. This encodes CASRETGLETQYF.

The chain employs TRBV9 and TRBJ2-1; maybe TRBD2 (5 bases). The CDR3 totals 11 residues. Germline CDR1 is SGDLS and CDR2 is YYNGEE. The germline V and J ends were trimmed by 5 bases and 8 bases, with 8 bases remaining between them. DNA of the CDR3: TGTGCCAGCAGTGGGGAGCATGAGCAGTTCTTC. Translation: CASSGEHEQFF.

Concerning this clone: Here the CDR3 omits its conserved ending phenylalanine or tryptophan, so a read error is the likely source. The limits of the CDR3 on the DNA are not certain, so only TCRdb's listed CDR3 is given. This chain links TRBV2 with TRBJ2-7; the DNA was not compared with TRBD2, the D call given in the table. Germline V gives CDR1 SNHLY, CDR2 FYNNEI. Inclusive of both ends, the CDR3 amounts to 14 amino acids. CDR3 residues: CASSEARVAPFYSS.

This chain joins TRBV7-2 and TRBJ1-4; weak D call: TRBD1 (5 bases). The CDR3 is 13 residues long. V gave up 3 bases and J gave up 8 bases, with 10 bases separating them. The germline V gene has CDR1 SGHTA and CDR2 FQGNSA. DNA of the CDR3: TGTGCCAGCAGCTTTGTCCGGGGGGAAAAACTGTTTTTT. This translates into CASSFVRGEKLFF.

This clone showed up just a few times. The gene calls are TRBV7-9 and TRBJ1-1; the D gene is possibly TRBD1 (5 bases). Germline CDR1 is SEHNR and CDR2 is FQNEAQ (reference sequence). This CDR3 spans 16 amino acids. Trimming removed 4 bases from V and 5 bases from J, with 20 bases in between. This chain's CDR3 is CASSSFDGGTRTEAFF. DNA of the CDR3: TGTGCCAGCAGCTCCTTTGACGGGGGAACGAGGACTGAAGCTTTCTTT.

J is TRBJ2-3 and V is TRBV9; tentatively, D is TRBD2 (6 bases). The CDR3 has 15 residues. V shed 2 bases and J shed 3 bases, with 13 bases lying between them. Germline V gene lookup returns CDR1 SGDLS and CDR2 YYNGEE. CDR3 region: CASSVGASDTDTQYF. The CDR3 DNA sequence: TGTGCCAGCAGCGTTGGGGCTAGCGATACAGATACGCAGTATTTT.

The J gene is TRBJ2-3, the V gene TRBV6-1; D might be TRBD2 (5 bases). Germline V CDR1 and CDR2: MNHNS, SASEGT. V was shortened by 7 bases and J by 5 bases, with 7 bases between the two germline ends. The CDR3 loop spans 11 amino acids. The CDR3 DNA follows: TGTGCCAGCAAAGAGGGAGATACGCAGTATTTT. Translated: CASKEGDTQYF.

The V gene is TRBV6-1, the J gene TRBJ2-4; a possible D gene is TRBD2 (5 bases). This CDR3 contains 14 residues. V dropped 5 bases and J dropped 9 bases, with 17 bases sitting between them. CDR1 and CDR2 from the germline V gene are MNHNS and SASEGT. The CDR3 spells CASSTMTGGGIQYF. The CDR3 DNA sequence: TGTGCCAGCAGTACAATGACTGGAGGAGGCATTCAGTACTTC.

This clone is a singleton in its sample. V usage is TRBV14 and J usage is TRBJ1-3; TRBD1 might be the D (5 bases). V was pared by 5 bases and J by 2 bases, with 19 bases between. The CDR3 has 17 amino acids. CDR1 and CDR2 (germline): SGHDN, FVKESK. CDR3 nucleotides: TGTGCCAGCAGCGGACTATGGGGCAGGGCGGCTGGAAACACCATATATTTT. This encodes CASSGLWGRAAGNTIYF. Full variable domain (outside the CDR3, taken from reference TRBV14 and TRBJ1-3): EAGVTQFPSHSVIEKGQTVTLRCDPISGHDNLYWYRRVMGKEIKFLLHFVKESKQDESGMPNNRFLAERTGGTYSTLKVQPAELEDSGVYFCASSGLWGRAAGNTIYFGEGSWLTVV.

The chain combines TRBV6-5 with TRBJ2-1; 7 nucleotides align to TRBD2. The CDR3 length is 14 residues. J was trimmed by 5 bases and V by 4 bases; bases with no gene match: 5. CDR1 is MNHEY and CDR2 is SVGAGI in the germline V gene. Here the CDR3 DNA reads TGTGCCAGCAGTTCTAGCGGTCCAAACAATGAGCAGTTCTTC. Translating gives CASSSSGPNNEQFF.

J is TRBJ2-1 and V is TRBV19, with 12 bases lining up with TRBD1. This CDR3 has 17 amino acids. Trimming removed 4 bases from V and 9 bases from J; junction bases left unmatched: 13. CDR1 is LNHDA and CDR2 is SQIVND in the germline V gene (reference sequence). CDR3 amino acids: CASSTKTGTGGSGEQFF. The DNA for the CDR3 is TGTGCCAGTAGTACGAAAACCGGGACAGGGGGCTCTGGTGAGCAGTTCTTC.